The source of this T cell receptor beta chain is a study of blood T cell repertoires in COVID-19. Study in general: Acute and convalescent COVID-19 specimens originated in the United States, Italy and Spain. Sample material is recorded as cDNA or gDNA derived from T cells, B-cell-depleted T cells, or PBMCs.

The CDR3 extends over 13 amino acids. Looked up from germline, CDR1 is LNHDA and CDR2 is SQIVND (reference sequence). With 5 bases removed from V and 7 bases from J, the gap between germline ends came to 14 bases. In the authors' methods: Amplification from reference gene primers served as the basis for estimated nucleated cell counts. Only in-frame clones appear in the TCRdb table, and some are missing; sequencing was by immunoSEQ multiplex PCR. V, J and clone size were drawn from that table, and D and trimming were deduced from the DNA. This table holds approximately 190,000 clones, roughly 80% found once.

Sample: peripheral blood. This sequence was found in a woman between 25 and 40 years old with acute or convalescent COVID-19. The rearrangement uses TRBV19 and TRBJ2-5; TRBD1 might be the D (6 bases). This CDR3 is CASSSQGFGTQYF. The CDR3 DNA reads as TGTGCCAGTAGTTCACAGGGTTTCGGGACCCAGTACTTC.